Detailed here is one T cell receptor (beta chain). The repertoire was sequenced with immunoSEQ multiplex PCR; TCRdb's copy has only in-frame clones and lacks some. The profile shows over a thousand clones, over 85% of them singletons. This specimen belongs to a study of tumour-infiltrating T cells in Burkitt lymphoma. Study details: Overall and progression-free survival were predicted by productive clonality.

This receptor was identified in a human donor with diffuse large B-cell lymphoma. Sample: tumor tissue.

The CDR3 spells CASSSETSGGQRAQYF. CDR3 sequence (DNA): TGCGCCAGCAGCTCCGAGACTAGCGGGGGACAGAGGGCGCAGTATTTT. This sequence joins TRBV5-1 and TRBJ2-3; 12 nucleotides match TRBD2. V dropped 3 bases and J dropped 10; count of bases not matched to a gene: 12. This CDR3 region has 16 residues. Germline values: CDR1 SGHRS, CDR2 YFSETQ.